The text below deals with one TCR beta chain. Its antigen is as yet unknown. The CDR3 runs 14 residues. The ends were cut back, 0 bases at V and 8 bases at J, with 14 bases in the middle. Per germline, CDR1 GTSNPN and CDR2 SVGIG (reference sequence). This specimen comes from a study of T cell responses to AZD1222 COVID-19 vaccine. Method: immunoSEQ multiplex PCR; TCRdb's copy keeps in-frame clones and lacks some. The table shows around 99,000 clones, with approximately 86% occurring only once. Findings of the study overall: Baseline seropositivity occurred in only a handful of AZD1222 recipients.

This chain connects TRBV30 to TRBJ2-4, with a weak D call TRBD1 (5 bases). This clonotype originated in an adult in good health. Sequences were derived from peripheral blood, sampled on day 0 of MenACWY control vaccination. The chain's CDR3 is CAWSVKGDRYIQYF. The CDR3, as DNA: TGTGCCTGGAGTGTAAAAGGGGATAGATACATTCAGTACTTC.